This T cell receptor beta chain derives from a study of blood T cell repertoires in COVID-19 (dated by TCRdb to between 2020 and 2021). Turning to the overall study: The collaborator samples originated in the United States, Italy and Spain and spanned the acute and convalescent phases of COVID-19. The repertoires were released in a freely available public database meant as a resource for research on the immune response to SARS-CoV-2. The prospective study material was composed of cDNA or gDNA derived from T cells, B-cell-depleted T cells, or PBMCs. Deeply sampled blood TCRbeta repertoires from subjects exposed to, actively infected with, or recovered from COVID-19 were included in the dataset. Where available, HLA class I and class II types were taken from metadata supplied by the sample provider and were not determined by assay-based typing. The samples were drawn from the first 160 participants of the ongoing ImmuneRACE study and from 1,200 or so subjects provided by 6 global collaborators. Nearly every sample came with metadata listing a de-identified subject ID, COVID-19 status, age in years and sex.

As concerns this clone: Its antigen is still unknown. Base qualities are not provided; no much larger clone lies one nucleotide away.

Participants in the prospective study were enrolled through a virtual design, were aged about 18 to 90 years, and lived in 24 United States geographic areas. In the prospective study, cohorts were assigned on the basis of participant-reported clinical history obtained from a screening survey and a study questionnaire. ImmuneRACE Cohort 3 recovered participants were defined by two consecutive negative NP/OP PCR tests, healthcare professional clearance, or symptom resolution. Each participant in the prospective study had whole blood, serum and a nasopharyngeal or oropharyngeal swab collected by mobile phlebotomists. Over a roughly 2-month period, participants in the prospective study had the option of providing additional blood draws and questionnaires. Before DNA extraction, prospective study blood samples were shipped either frozen or at room temperature. The paper as a whole reports these results and caveats: The quantity of clinical and demographic metadata differed by source and by participant and was supplied without curation.

The immunoSEQ Assay, a bias-controlled multiplex PCR, was used to amplify TCRbeta CDR3 regions from genomic DNA. On the authors' methods: Within the assay, amplification of reference gene primers was used to estimate how many nucleated cells each sample contained. Sequence reads were collapsed and filtered to measure the absolute abundance of every unique TCRbeta CDR3 rearrangement. Productive Simpson clonality was computed per sample as the square root of Simpson's diversity index over productive rearrangements. The table was pulled from immuneACCESS by TCRdb, which kept in-frame rearrangements only. Such tables lose some clones; where checked, under half of the loss comes from unresolved V genes, and the rest has no known cause. Clone size and V and J calls were adopted from that table, with D and trimming inferred from the DNA. The sample contains 200,000 or so clones, 70% to 90% of them found a single time. The biggest ten clones account for approximately 8.2% of the sample.

Taken from the germline V gene, the CDR1 and CDR2 loops are KGHDR and SFDVKD. The junction carries 13 bases between V and J, which are trimmed by 12 bases and 3 bases respectively. The CDR3 measures 13 amino acids from cysteine to phenylalanine. Just the 39-base CDR3 DNA is kept, in frame starting at base 1. The sequencing sample was made of PBMCs or T cells enriched from blood (not recorded which). Rearrangement joined TRBV24-1 to TRBJ2-2; a tentative D call is TRBD1 (5 bases match). This clonotype was obtained from a woman under 30 who had recovered from COVID-19. The CDR3 protein is CAAQGIDTGELFF. The DNA sequence follows: TGTGCCGCTCAGGGAATCGACACCGGGGAGCTGTTTTTT.